The rows below give T cell receptor beta chains drawn from one sample of a study of blood T cell repertoires in COVID-19. Profiling relied on immunoSEQ multiplex PCR, and the TCRdb table lists in-frame clones only, not all of them. The data hold 200,000 to 300,000 clones, with over 75% observed a single time. Sequenced input: peripheral blood. These receptors all stem from a human donor in a cohort sampled during active COVID-19. Each CDR3 is given with its conserved first and last residue. A D gene is named only where the DNA matches it firmly. The size field is filled for only some rows; it gives once, few, many or a size class.

>TRBJ2-2|TRBV7-2|TRBD2|-
CASSLRVGGGPGELFF
TGTGCCAGCAGCTTACGTGTTGGCGGGGGGCCCGGGGAGCTGTTTTTT
>TRBJ2-7|TRBV27|TRBD2|-
CASSLTLAGGALYEQYF
TGTGCCAGCAGTTTAACGTTAGCGGGAGGGGCACTCTACGAGCAGTACTTC
>TRBJ2-1|TRBV6-5|-|-
CASSYDWRLNEQFF
TGTGCCAGCAGTTATGACTGGCGTTTGAATGAGCAGTTCTTC
>TRBJ2-1|TRBV5-5|TRBD2|-
CASSSSGGVNNEQFF
TGTGCCAGCAGCTCTAGCGGGGGGGTCAACAATGAGCAGTTCTTC
>TRBJ1-1|TRBV11-2|-|-
CASSSQGSGTEAFF
TGTGCCAGCAGCTCACAGGGATCCGGTACTGAAGCTTTCTTT
>TRBJ1-4|TRBV19|-|-
CASKDRNEKLFF
TGTGCCAGTAAGGACAGAAATGAAAAACTGTTTTTT
>TRBJ2-2|TRBV5-4|-|once
CASSLSPTTNTGELFF
TGTGCCAGCAGCTTGTCGCCGACAACCAACACCGGGGAGCTGTTTTTT
>TRBJ1-4|TRBV4-2|TRBD1|-
CASSSRQGAGEKLFF
TGTGCCAGCAGCTCTAGACAGGGCGCAGGAGAAAAACTGTTTTTT
>TRBJ1-3|TRBV6-2/TRBV6-3|-|-
CASSFSTAGNTIYF
TGTGCCAGCAGTTTTAGCACTGCTGGAAACACCATATATTTT
>TRBJ2-4|TRBV9|TRBD2|-
CASSETSGGAQNIQYF
TGTGCCAGCAGCGAGACTAGCGGGGGGGCCCAAAACATTCAGTACTTC
>TRBJ2-1|TRBV5-1|-|-
CASSLSAGNNEQFF
TGCGCCAGCAGCTTAAGCGCGGGAAACAATGAGCAGTTCTTC
>TRBJ2-7|TRBV28|-|once
CASSALRGRREQYF
TGTGCCAGCAGCGCCTTGAGAGGGAGGCGCGAGCAGTACTTC
>TRBJ2-1|TRBV19|-|-
CASSNRDNYNEQFF
TGTGCCAGTAGTAACCGGGACAACTACAATGAGCAGTTCTTC
>TRBJ1-1|TRBV10-1|TRBD1|-
CASSELRTGGTEAFF
TGCGCCAGCAGTGAGCTCAGGACAGGGGGCACTGAAGCTTTCTTT
>TRBJ1-5|TRBV21-1|-|-
CASSLLDRGLCEQPQHF
TGTGCCAGCAGCCTCCTGGACAGGGGGCTTTGTGAGCAGCCCCAGCATTTT
>TRBJ1-1|TRBV5-5|TRBD1|-
CASSFSSRGLTEAFF
TGTGCCAGCAGCTTTTCTTCCAGGGGGCTGACTGAAGCTTTCTTT
>TRBJ2-7|TRBV5-1|-|-
CASNSAGTYEQYF
TGCGCCAGCAACTCCGCGGGGACCTACGAGCAGTACTTC
>TRBJ2-1|TRBV10-3|-|-
CAISQGQNDNEQFF
TGTGCCATCAGTCAAGGACAGAACGACAATGAGCAGTTCTTC
>TRBJ2-7|TRBV19|TRBD1|-
CASSIGGQGAYEQYF
TGTGCCAGTAGTATAGGGGGACAGGGGGCCTACGAGCAGTACTTC
>TRBJ2-7|TRBV28|-|once
CASSLPATGYEQYF
TGTGCCAGCAGTTTACCCGCCACAGGGTACGAGCAGTACTTC
>TRBJ2-1|TRBV27|TRBD2|-
CASSYLVSGGVSRQFF
TGTGCCAGCAGTTACCTCGTTAGCGGGGGGGTAAGTAGGCAGTTCTTC
>TRBJ1-4|TRBV6-5|TRBD1|-
CASSYQGENEKLFF
TGTGCCAGCAGTTACCAGGGGGAGAATGAAAAACTGTTTTTT
>TRBJ1-4|TRBV29-1|TRBD1|-
CSEGTVLEKLFF
TGCAGCGAGGGGACAGTCCTTGAAAAACTGTTTTTT
>TRBJ1-5|TRBV15|-|-
CATRPDGGGSNQPQHF
TGTGCCACCAGGCCAGATGGGGGGGGAAGCAATCAGCCCCAGCATTTT
>TRBJ1-1|TRBV19|TRBD1|-
CASTPGLGRGKAFF
TGTGCCAGTACCCCCGGGCTGGGCAGGGGGAAAGCTTTCTTT
>TRBJ1-6|TRBV5-4|TRBD1|-
CASSLDRAAASPLHF
TGTGCCAGCAGTCTGGACAGGGCGGCGGCATCACCCCTCCACTTT
>TRBJ1-2|TRBV6-2/TRBV6-3|TRBD1|-
CASSTGQSYGYTF
TGTGCCAGCAGTACGGGACAGTCCTATGGCTACACCTTC
>TRBJ2-2|TRBV6-5|-|-
CASTRYWGAGELFF
TGTGCCAGCACCCGATACTGGGGGGCCGGGGAGCTGTTTTTT
>TRBJ1-4|TRBV3-1/TRBV3-2|-|once
CASSLTVKGEKLFF
TGTGCCAGCAGCCTGACAGTAAAAGGGGAAAAACTGTTTTTT
>TRBJ1-2|TRBV6-5|TRBD1|-
CASSYGDRMNGYTF
TGTGCCAGCAGTTACGGGGACAGGATGAATGGCTACACCTTC
>TRBJ2-1|TRBV11-2|TRBD2|-
CASNRLAVNNEQFF
TGTGCCAGCAATCGACTAGCGGTGAACAATGAGCAGTTCTTC
>TRBJ1-4|TRBV5-6|TRBD1|-
CASSRGQGRGEKLFF
TGTGCCAGCAGCCGTGGACAGGGGCGGGGTGAAAAACTGTTTTTT
>TRBJ1-6|TRBV6-2/TRBV6-3|-|-
CASSPNRKPYNSPLHF
TGTGCCAGCAGCCCTAATAGAAAACCCTATAATTCACCCCTCCACTTT
>TRBJ2-7|TRBV7-2|-|-
CASSPVSQVPPFEQYF
TGTGCCAGCAGTCCCGTATCACAGGTTCCTCCTTTCGAGCAGTACTTC
>TRBJ2-7|TRBV6-5|-|-
CASRSGTGNEQYF
TGTGCCAGCAGATCGGGAACAGGGAACGAGCAGTACTTC
>TRBJ1-1|TRBV19|-|-
CASSGTVNTEAFF
TGTGCCAGTAGTGGCACCGTGAACACTGAAGCTTTCTTT
>TRBJ2-5|TRBV6-6|TRBD2|-
CASTERGSRETQYF
TGTGCCAGCACCGAGCGGGGGTCGAGGGAGACCCAGTACTTC
>TRBJ2-5|TRBV29-1|-|-
CSVSPGETQYF
TGCAGCGTTTCCCCGGGGGAGACCCAGTACTTC
>TRBJ1-1|TRBV5-1|TRBD1|few
CASSFSGQQEAFF
TGCGCCAGCAGCTTTTCGGGACAGCAGGAAGCTTTCTTT
>TRBJ2-7|TRBV29-1|-|once
CSAASRDSYEQYF
TGCAGCGCCGCCTCCCGAGACAGCTACGAGCAGTACTTC
>TRBJ1-1|TRBV3-1/TRBV3-2|-|-
CASSQGGGMNTEAFF
TGTGCCAGCAGCCAAGGTGGAGGGATGAACACTGAAGCTTTCTTT
>TRBJ2-1|TRBV10-3|TRBD2|-
CAISDKERGGSNEQFF
TGTGCCATCAGTGATAAGGAGCGGGGGGGCAGCAATGAGCAGTTCTTC